This TCR beta chain was captured in a study of blood T cell repertoires in COVID-19. Study-wide background: There were acute and convalescent COVID-19 samples, and they came from the United States, Italy and Spain.

Original methodology: Estimates of nucleated cell counts were drawn from the amplification of reference gene primers. The table came from immunoSEQ multiplex PCR; TCRdb's copy has only in-frame clones and leaves some out. From that table come the V and J calls and clone size; the DNA was used to work out D and trimming. The data contain a few hundred thousand clones, about nine tenths of them seen just once; the ten biggest clones take up about 2%. In its sample, this clone was seen once. Sequenced input: peripheral blood. The sequence was collected from a man aged 18 to 30 with active or convalescent COVID-19.

The CDR3 region has the DNA TGTGCCACCGGTGGTCACTCGACTAGACAATCCACAGATACGCAGTATTTT. As protein: CATGGHSTRQSTDTQYF. This chain joins TRBV24-1 and TRBJ2-3; maybe TRBD2 (6 bases). The CDR3 is 17 amino acids. CDR1 KGHDR and CDR2 SFDVKD come from the germline V gene. The germline V and J ends were trimmed by 9 bases and 2 bases, with 23 bases remaining between them.